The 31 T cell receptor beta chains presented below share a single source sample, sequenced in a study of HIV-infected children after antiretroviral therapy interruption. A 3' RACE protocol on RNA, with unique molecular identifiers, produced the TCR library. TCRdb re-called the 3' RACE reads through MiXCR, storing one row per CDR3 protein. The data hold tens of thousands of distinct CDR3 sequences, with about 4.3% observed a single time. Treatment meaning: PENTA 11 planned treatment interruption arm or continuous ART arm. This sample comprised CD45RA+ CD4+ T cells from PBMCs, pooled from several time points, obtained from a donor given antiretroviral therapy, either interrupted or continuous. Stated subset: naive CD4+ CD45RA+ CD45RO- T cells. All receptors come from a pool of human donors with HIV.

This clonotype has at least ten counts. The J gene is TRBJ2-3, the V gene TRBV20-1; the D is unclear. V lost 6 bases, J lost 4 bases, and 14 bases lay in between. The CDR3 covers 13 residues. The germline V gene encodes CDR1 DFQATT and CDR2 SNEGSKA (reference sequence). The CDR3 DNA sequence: TGCAGTGCCCTAAACGCGCAGTCAGATACGCAGTATTTT. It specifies CSALNAQSDTQYF.

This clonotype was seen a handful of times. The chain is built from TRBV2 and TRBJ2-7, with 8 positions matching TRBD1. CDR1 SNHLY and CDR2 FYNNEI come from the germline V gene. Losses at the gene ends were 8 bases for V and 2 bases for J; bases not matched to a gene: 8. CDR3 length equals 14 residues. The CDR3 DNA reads TGTGCCAGCTGCCAGGGGGCACAGGCCTACGAGCAGTACTTC. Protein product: CASCQGAQAYEQYF.

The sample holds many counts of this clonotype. CDR3 in amino acids: CASSESDPGNEQYF. The CDR3 nucleotides are TGTGCCAGCAGTGAAAGTGATCCCGGGAACGAGCAGTACTTC. The J gene is TRBJ2-7, the V gene TRBV2; perhaps TRBD2 as D (5 bases). The CDR3 length is 14 residues. CDR1 and CDR2 (germline): SNHLY, FYNNEI. V gave up 2 bases and J gave up 5 bases, with 13 bases separating them.

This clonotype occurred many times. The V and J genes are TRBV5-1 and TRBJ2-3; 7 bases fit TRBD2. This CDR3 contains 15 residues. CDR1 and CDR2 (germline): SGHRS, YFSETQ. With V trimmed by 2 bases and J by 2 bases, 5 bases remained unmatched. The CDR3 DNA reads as TGCGCCAGCAGCTTCGCGGGGGACCTCACAGATACGCAGTATTTT. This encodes CASSFAGDLTDTQYF.

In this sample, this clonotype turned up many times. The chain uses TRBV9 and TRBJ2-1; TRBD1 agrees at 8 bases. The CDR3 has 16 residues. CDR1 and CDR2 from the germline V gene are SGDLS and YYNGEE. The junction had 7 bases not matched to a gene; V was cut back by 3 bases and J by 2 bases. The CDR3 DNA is TGTGCCAGCAGCGACCAGGGGGCAGGGGCCTACAATGAGCAGTTCTTC. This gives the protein CASSDQGAGAYNEQFF.

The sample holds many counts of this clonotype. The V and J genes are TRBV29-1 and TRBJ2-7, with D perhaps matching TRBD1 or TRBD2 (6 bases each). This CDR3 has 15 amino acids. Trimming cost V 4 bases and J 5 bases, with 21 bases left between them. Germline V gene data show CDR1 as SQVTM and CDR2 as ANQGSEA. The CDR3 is CSVGGGPGRGNEQYF. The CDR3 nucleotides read TGCAGCGTTGGAGGGGGGCCAGGCAGGGGTAACGAGCAGTACTTC.

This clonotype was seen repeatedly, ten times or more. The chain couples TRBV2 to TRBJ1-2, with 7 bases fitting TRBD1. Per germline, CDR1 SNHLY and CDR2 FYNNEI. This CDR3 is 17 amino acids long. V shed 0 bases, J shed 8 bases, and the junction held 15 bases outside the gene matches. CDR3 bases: TGTGCCAGCAGTGAAGCTTCATCCGGGACAGAGGTCTTCGGCTACACCTTC. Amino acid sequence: CASSEASSGTEVFGYTF.

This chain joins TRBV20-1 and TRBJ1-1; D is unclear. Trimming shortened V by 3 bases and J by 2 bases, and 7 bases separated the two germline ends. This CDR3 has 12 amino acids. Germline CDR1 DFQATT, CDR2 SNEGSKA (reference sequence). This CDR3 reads CSASQANTEAFF. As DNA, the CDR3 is TGCAGTGCTAGCCAAGCCAACACTGAAGCTTTCTTT.

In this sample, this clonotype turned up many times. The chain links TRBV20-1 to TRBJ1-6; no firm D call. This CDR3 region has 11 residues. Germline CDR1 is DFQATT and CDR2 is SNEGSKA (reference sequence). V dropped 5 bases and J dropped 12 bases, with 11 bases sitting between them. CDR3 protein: CSAVKSEPLHF. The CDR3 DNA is TGCAGTGCTGTCAAGTCTGAACCCCTCCACTTT.

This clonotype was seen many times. The CDR3 loop is CASTFGTANNEQFF. The CDR3 DNA reads as TGTGCCAGCACCTTCGGGACAGCAAACAATGAGCAGTTCTTC. V is TRBV7-2 and J is TRBJ2-1, with 7 nucleotides matching TRBD1. Germline CDR1 reads SGHTA; CDR2 reads FQGNSA. V was clipped by 7 bases and J by 5 bases; unmatched bases: 8. This CDR3 region has 14 residues. Combining the CDR3 with reference TRBV7-2 and TRBJ2-1 gives the whole variable domain GAGVSQSPSNKVTEKGKDVELRCDPISGHTALYWYRQSLGQGLEFLIYFQGNSAPDKSGLPSDRFSAERTGGSVSTLTIQRTQQEDSAVYLCASTFGTANNEQFFGPGTRLTVL.

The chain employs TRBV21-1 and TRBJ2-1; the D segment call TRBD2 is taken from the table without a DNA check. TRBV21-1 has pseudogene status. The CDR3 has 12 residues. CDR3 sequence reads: CASCDAGGLQFF. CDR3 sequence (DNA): TGTGCCAGCTGTGACGCGGGGGGCTTGCAGTTCTTC.

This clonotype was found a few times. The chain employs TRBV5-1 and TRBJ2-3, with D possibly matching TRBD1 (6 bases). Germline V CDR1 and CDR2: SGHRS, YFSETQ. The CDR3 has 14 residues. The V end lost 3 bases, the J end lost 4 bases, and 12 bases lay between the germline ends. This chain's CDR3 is CASSSPEGADTQYF. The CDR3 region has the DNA TGCGCCAGCAGCTCCCCAGAGGGGGCAGATACGCAGTATTTT.

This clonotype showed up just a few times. The CDR3 nucleotides are TGCGCCAGCAGCTTCGAGGGGGGGCTGGATACGCAGTATTTT. Encoded protein: CASSFEGGLDTQYF. The V and J genes are TRBV5-1 and TRBJ2-3; weak D call: TRBD2 (7 bases). This CDR3 is 14 amino acids long. The germline V gene encodes CDR1 SGHRS and CDR2 YFSETQ. Between the trimmed V and J ends, which lost 2 bases and 6 bases, there was a span of 13 bases.

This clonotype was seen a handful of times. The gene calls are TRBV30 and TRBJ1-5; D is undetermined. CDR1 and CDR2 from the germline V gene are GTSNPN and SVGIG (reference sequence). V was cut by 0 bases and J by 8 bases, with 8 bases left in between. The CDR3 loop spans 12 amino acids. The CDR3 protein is CAWSVPPEPQHF. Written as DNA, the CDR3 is TGTGCCTGGAGTGTACCCCCTGAGCCCCAGCATTTT.

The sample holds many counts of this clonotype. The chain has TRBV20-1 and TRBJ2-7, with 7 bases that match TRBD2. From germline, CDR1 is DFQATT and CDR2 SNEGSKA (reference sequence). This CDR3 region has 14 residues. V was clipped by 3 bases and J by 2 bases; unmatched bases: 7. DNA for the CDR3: TGCAGTGCTAGCCTGGCGGGGGTCCCCTACGAGCAGTACTTC. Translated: CSASLAGVPYEQYF.

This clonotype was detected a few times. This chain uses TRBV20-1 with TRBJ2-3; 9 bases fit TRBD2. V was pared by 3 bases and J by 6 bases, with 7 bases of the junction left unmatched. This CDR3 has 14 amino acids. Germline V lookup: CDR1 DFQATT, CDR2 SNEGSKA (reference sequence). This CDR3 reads CSASLTSGWDTQYF. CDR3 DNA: TGCAGTGCTAGCCTGACTAGCGGCTGGGATACGCAGTATTTT.

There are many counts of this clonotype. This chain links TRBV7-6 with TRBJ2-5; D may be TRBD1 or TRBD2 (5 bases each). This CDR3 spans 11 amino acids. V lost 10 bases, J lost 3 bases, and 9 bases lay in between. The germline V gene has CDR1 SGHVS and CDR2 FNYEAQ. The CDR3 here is CATGPKETQYF. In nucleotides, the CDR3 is TGTGCCACGGGACCGAAAGAGACCCAGTACTTC.

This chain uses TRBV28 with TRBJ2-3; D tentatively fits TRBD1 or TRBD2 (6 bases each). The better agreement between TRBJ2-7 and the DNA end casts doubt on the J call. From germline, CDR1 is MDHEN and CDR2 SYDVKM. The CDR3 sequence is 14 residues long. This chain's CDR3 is CASSLPGARYEQYF. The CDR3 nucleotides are TGTGCCAGCAGTTTACCGGGGGCGCGATACGAGCAGTACTTC.

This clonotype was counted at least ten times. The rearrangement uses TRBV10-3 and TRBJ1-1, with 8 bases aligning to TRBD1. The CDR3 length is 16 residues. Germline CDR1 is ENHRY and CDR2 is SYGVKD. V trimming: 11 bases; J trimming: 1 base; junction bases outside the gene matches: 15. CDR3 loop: CASGLLLGTGNTEAFF. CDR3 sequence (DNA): TGTGCCTCTGGCTTGTTACTCGGGACAGGGAACACTGAAGCTTTCTTT.

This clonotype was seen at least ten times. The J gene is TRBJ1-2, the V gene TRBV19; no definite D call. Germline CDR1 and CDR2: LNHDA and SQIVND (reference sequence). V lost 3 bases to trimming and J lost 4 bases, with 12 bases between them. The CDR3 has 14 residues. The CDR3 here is CASSIFGSSYGYTF. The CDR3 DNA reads TGTGCCAGTAGTATCTTCGGCAGTAGCTATGGCTACACCTTC. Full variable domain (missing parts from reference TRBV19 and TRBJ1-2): DGGITQSPKYLFRKEGQNVTLSCEQNLNHDAMYWYRQDPGQGLRLIYYSQIVNDFQKGDIAEGYSVSREKKESFPLTVTSAQKNPTAFYLCASSIFGSSYGYTFGSGTRLTVV.

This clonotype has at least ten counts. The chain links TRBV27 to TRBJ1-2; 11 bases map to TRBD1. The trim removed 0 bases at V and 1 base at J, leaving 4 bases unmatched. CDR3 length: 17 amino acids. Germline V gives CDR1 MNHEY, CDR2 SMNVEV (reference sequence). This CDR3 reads CASSLSWTGGHNYGYTF. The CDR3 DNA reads TGTGCCAGCAGTTTATCCTGGACAGGGGGCCATAACTATGGCTACACCTTC.

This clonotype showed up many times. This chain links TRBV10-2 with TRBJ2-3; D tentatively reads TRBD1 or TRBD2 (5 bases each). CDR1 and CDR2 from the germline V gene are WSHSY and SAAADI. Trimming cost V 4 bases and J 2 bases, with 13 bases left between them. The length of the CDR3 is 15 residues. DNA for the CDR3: TGCGCCAGCAGTGGCGAGGGGATATACACAGATACGCAGTATTTT. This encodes CASSGEGIYTDTQYF.

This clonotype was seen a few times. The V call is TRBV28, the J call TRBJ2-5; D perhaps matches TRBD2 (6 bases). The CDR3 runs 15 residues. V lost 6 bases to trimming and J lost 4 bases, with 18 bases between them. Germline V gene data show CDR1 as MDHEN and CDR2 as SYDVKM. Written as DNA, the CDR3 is TGTGCCAGCAGCTCATCCATCGGGAGAAGAGAGACCCAGTACTTC. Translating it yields CASSSSIGRRETQYF.

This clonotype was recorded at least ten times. The CDR3 is CASSLTSGGPYEQYF. CDR3 in DNA: TGTGCCAGCAGTCTGACTAGCGGGGGGCCCTACGAGCAGTACTTC. The V call is TRBV27, the J call TRBJ2-7; 13 nucleotides align to TRBD2. CDR3 length: 15 residues. V shed 5 bases and J 2 bases; nucleotides not matched to a gene: 3. Looked up from germline, CDR1 is MNHEY and CDR2 is SMNVEV (reference sequence).

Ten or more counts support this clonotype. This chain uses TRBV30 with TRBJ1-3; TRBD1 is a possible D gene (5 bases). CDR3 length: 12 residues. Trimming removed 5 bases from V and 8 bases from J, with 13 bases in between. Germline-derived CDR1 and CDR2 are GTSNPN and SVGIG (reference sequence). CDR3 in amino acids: CAWGQQVHTIYF. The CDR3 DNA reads TGTGCCTGGGGGCAACAGGTTCACACCATATATTTT.

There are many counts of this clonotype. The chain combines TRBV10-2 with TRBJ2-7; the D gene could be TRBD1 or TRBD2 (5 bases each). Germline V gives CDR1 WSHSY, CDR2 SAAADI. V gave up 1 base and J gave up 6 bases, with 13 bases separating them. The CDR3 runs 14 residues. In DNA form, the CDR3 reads TGCGCCAGCAGTGAGTGGGGGTCATCGGGCGAGCAGTACTTC. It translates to CASSEWGSSGEQYF.

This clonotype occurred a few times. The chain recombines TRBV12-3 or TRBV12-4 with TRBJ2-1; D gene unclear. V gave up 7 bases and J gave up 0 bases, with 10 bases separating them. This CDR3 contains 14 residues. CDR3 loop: CASNYLSSYNEQFF. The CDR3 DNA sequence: TGTGCCAGCAACTATCTGAGCTCCTACAATGAGCAGTTCTTC.

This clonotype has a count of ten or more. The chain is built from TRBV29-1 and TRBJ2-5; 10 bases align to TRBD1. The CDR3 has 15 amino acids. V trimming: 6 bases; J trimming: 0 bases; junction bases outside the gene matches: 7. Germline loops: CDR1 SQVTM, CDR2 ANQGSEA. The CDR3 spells CSVGLTGGHQETQYF. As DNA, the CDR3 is TGCAGCGTCGGTTTGACAGGGGGCCACCAAGAGACCCAGTACTTC.

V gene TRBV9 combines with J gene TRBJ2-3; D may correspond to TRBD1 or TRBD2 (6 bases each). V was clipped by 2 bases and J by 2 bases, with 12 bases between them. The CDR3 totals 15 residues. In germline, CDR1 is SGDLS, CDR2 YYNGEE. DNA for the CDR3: TGTGCCAGCAGCGTGGAGGGGGTTGACACAGATACGCAGTATTTT. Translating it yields CASSVEGVDTDTQYF.

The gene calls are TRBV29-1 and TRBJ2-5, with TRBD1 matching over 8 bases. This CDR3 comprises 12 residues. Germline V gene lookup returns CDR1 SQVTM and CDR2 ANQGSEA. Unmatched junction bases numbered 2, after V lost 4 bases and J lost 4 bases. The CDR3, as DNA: TGCAGCGTTGGAGACAGGGGAGAGACCCAGTACTTC. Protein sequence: CSVGDRGETQYF.

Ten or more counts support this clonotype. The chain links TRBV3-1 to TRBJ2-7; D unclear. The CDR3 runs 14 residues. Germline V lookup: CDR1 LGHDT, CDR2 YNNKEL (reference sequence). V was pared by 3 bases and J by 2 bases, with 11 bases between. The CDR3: CASSHDGGPYEQYF. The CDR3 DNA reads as TGTGCCAGCAGCCACGATGGCGGTCCCTACGAGCAGTACTTC.